Listed here are 2 T cell receptor beta chains from one sample, sequenced in a study of CD8 T cells in ankylosing spondylitis. MiXCR, applied by TCRdb to the 5' RACE reads, yields one record per CDR3 protein. The data show under 450,000 distinct CDR3 sequences, approximately 20% seen once. Sequencing was done on a sample of blood, either unsorted or a sorted T cell fraction (not recorded which). The receptors were gathered from a male donor with ankylosing spondylitis or in good health (not recorded which).

The genes are TRBV30 and TRBJ2-7; perhaps TRBD2 as D (6 bases). Germline-derived CDR1 and CDR2 are GTSNPN and SVGIG (reference sequence). V lost 8 bases, J lost 2 bases, and 13 bases lay in between. The CDR3 spans 12 residues. CDR3 in amino acids: CAGGLGAYEQYF. DNA of the CDR3: TGTGCCGGGGGACTTGGGGCCTACGAGCAGTACTTC.

V usage is TRBV6-1 and J usage is TRBJ2-7, with unresolved D. The ends were cut back, 1 base at V and 4 bases at J, with 11 bases in the middle. The CDR3 is made up of 14 amino acids. CDR1 and CDR2 from the germline V gene are MNHNS and SASEGT. Here the CDR3 DNA reads TGTGCCAGCAGTGAAGTTGGAGCGTGGTACGAGCAGTACTTC. Its protein is CASSEVGAWYEQYF.